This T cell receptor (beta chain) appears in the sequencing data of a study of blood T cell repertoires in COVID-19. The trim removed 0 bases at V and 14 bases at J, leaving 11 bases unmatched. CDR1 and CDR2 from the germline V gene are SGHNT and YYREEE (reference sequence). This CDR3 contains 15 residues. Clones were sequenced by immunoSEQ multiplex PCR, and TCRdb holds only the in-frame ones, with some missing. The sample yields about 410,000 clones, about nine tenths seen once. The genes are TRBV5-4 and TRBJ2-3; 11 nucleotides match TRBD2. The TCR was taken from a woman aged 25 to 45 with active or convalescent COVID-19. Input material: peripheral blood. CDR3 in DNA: TGTGCCAGCAGCTTGGGGCCCCTAGCGGGAGGTGGAGCGTATTTT. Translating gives CASSLGPLAGGGAYF.